Listed below are T cell receptor beta chains from one sample, sequenced in a study of T cells in localized non-small cell lung cancer. The assay was immunoSEQ multiplex PCR, and TCRdb's table has in-frame clones only and misses some. The sample lists 45,000 to 60,000 clones; about nine tenths were seen once. The sample was peripheral blood, taken before any cancer treatment. Receptor source: a woman aged 40-69 years with stage I lung adenocarcinoma. Each CDR3 is given with its conserved first and last residue. A D gene is named only where the DNA matches it firmly. Rows may omit the clone size; those that give it use once, few, many or a size class.

J gene: TRBJ1-1
V gene: TRBV6-6
clone size: NA
D gene: TRBD1
CDR3 DNA: TGTGCCAGCAGCTACCGGACAGGAGAAGCTTTCTTT
CDR3 protein: CASSYRTGEAFF

J gene: TRBJ2-7
V gene: TRBV2
clone size: NA
D gene: NA
CDR3 DNA: TGTGCCAGCAGTGAAGGGCGCAGCTCCTACGAGCAGTACTTC
CDR3 protein: CASSEGRSSYEQYF

J gene: TRBJ2-7
V gene: TRBV30
clone size: NA
D gene: NA
CDR3 DNA: TGTGCCTGGAGTGAAGTGGGGGCCGAGCAGTACTTC
CDR3 protein: CAWSEVGAEQYF

J gene: TRBJ2-2
V gene: TRBV7-2
clone size: NA
D gene: NA
CDR3 DNA: TGTGCCAGCAGCATACGGACAAGTTACACCGGGGAGCTGTTTTTT
CDR3 protein: CASSIRTSYTGELFF

J gene: TRBJ1-6
V gene: TRBV7-3
clone size: NA
D gene: NA
CDR3 DNA: TGTGCCAGCAGCTTACAGGGTGTCGGGTCACCCCTCCACTTT
CDR3 protein: CASSLQGVGSPLHF

J gene: TRBJ2-1
V gene: TRBV6-1
clone size: NA
D gene: NA
CDR3 DNA: TGTGCCAGCACCTACAATGAGCAGTTCTTC
CDR3 protein: CASTYNEQFF

J gene: TRBJ2-7
V gene: TRBV9
clone size: once
D gene: NA
CDR3 DNA: TGTGCCAGCAGCGTAGCTAGCCAGGGGTTAACCGAGCAGTACTTC
CDR3 protein: CASSVASQGLTEQYF

J gene: TRBJ2-3
V gene: TRBV7-8
clone size: NA
D gene: TRBD2
CDR3 DNA: TGTGCCAGCAGCTCACTAGCGGGGGGCCGGGGTACGCAGTATTTT
CDR3 protein: CASSSLAGGRGTQYF

J gene: TRBJ1-5
V gene: TRBV7-2
clone size: NA
D gene: NA
CDR3 DNA: TGTGCCAGCACCCAAGACAGCAATCAGCCCCAGCATTTT
CDR3 protein: CASTQDSNQPQHF

J gene: TRBJ1-1
V gene: TRBV4-1
clone size: NA
D gene: NA
CDR3 DNA: TGCGCCAGCAGCCAAGAAGGGGCCACTGAAGCTTTCTTT
CDR3 protein: CASSQEGATEAFF

J gene: TRBJ2-1
V gene: TRBV11-3
clone size: NA
D gene: NA
CDR3 DNA: TGTGCCAGCAGCCCCGGAGACAGGTGGAGCTTCAATGAGCAGTTCTTC
CDR3 protein: CASSPGDRWSFNEQFF

J gene: TRBJ1-1
V gene: TRBV5-1
clone size: once
D gene: TRBD1
CDR3 DNA: TGCGCCAGCAGCTTGAAAGGGGGCGTTGAAGCTTTCTTT
CDR3 protein: CASSLKGGVEAFF

J gene: TRBJ1-4
V gene: TRBV25-1
clone size: NA
D gene: NA
CDR3 DNA: TGTGCCAGCAGCGACACAGGGAACTCTAATGAAAAACTGTTTTTT
CDR3 protein: CASSDTGNSNEKLFF

J gene: TRBJ1-3
V gene: TRBV30
clone size: once
D gene: TRBD1
CDR3 DNA: TGTGCCTGGAGTATAGGACAGGGGGCTTCTGGAAACACCATATATTTT
CDR3 protein: CAWSIGQGASGNTIYF

J gene: TRBJ2-3
V gene: TRBV11-2
clone size: NA
D gene: TRBD2
CDR3 DNA: TGTGCCAGCAGCTTAGGCCTGGGGCGGGGGGTCGCAGATACGCAGTATTTT
CDR3 protein: CASSLGLGRGVADTQYF

J gene: TRBJ1-2
V gene: TRBV30
clone size: NA
D gene: TRBD1
CDR3 DNA: TGTGCCTGGAGTTCGACTTTCGGACAGGGGGCGCAGTCGAACTATGGCTACACCTTC
CDR3 protein: CAWSSTFGQGAQSNYGYTF

J gene: TRBJ1-5
V gene: TRBV7-9
clone size: NA
D gene: NA
CDR3 DNA: TGTGCCAGCAGCTTTGCAGGGATCGATCAGCCCCAGCATTTT
CDR3 protein: CASSFAGIDQPQHF

J gene: TRBJ1-2
V gene: TRBV10-2
clone size: NA
D gene: NA
CDR3 DNA: TGCGCCAGCAGTCCCCCTAGAGGTTCCTATGGCTACACCTTC
CDR3 protein: CASSPPRGSYGYTF

J gene: TRBJ2-2
V gene: TRBV25-1
clone size: NA
D gene: NA
CDR3 DNA: TGTGCCAGCAGTGCCGGAGGGGGCACCGGGGAGCTGTTTTTT
CDR3 protein: CASSAGGGTGELFF

J gene: TRBJ1-6
V gene: TRBV27
clone size: NA
D gene: NA
CDR3 DNA: TGTGCCAGCAGTTCTCGAAATTCACCCCTCCACTTT
CDR3 protein: CASSSRNSPLHF

J gene: TRBJ1-6
V gene: TRBV19
clone size: NA
D gene: TRBD1
CDR3 DNA: TGTGCCAGTAGTATAAGGGGGCCCACACGATTTGTTCACTTT
CDR3 protein: CASSIRGPTRFVHF

J gene: TRBJ2-2
V gene: TRBV10-1
clone size: NA
D gene: NA
CDR3 DNA: TGCGCCAGCAGTGATACGCTGGCGGGTCCGAACACCGGGGAGCTGTTTTTT
CDR3 protein: CASSDTLAGPNTGELFF

J gene: TRBJ2-3
V gene: TRBV28
clone size: NA
D gene: NA
CDR3 DNA: TGTGCCAGCAGTTTATGGAGACAGCCCCCAGATACGCAGTATTTT
CDR3 protein: CASSLWRQPPDTQYF

J gene: TRBJ2-1
V gene: TRBV6-1
clone size: NA
D gene: NA
CDR3 DNA: TGTGCCAGCTTGGACCCCGGGAGCAATGAGCAGTTCTTC
CDR3 protein: CASLDPGSNEQFF

J gene: TRBJ1-2
V gene: TRBV19
clone size: NA
D gene: TRBD1
CDR3 DNA: TGTGCCAGTAGTATGGGTACAGGGGTACGCGGCTACACCTTC
CDR3 protein: CASSMGTGVRGYTF

J gene: TRBJ1-2
V gene: TRBV2
clone size: NA
D gene: NA
CDR3 DNA: TGTGCCAGCAGTGTGGATCCGGGTAACTATGGCTACACCTTC
CDR3 protein: CASSVDPGNYGYTF

J gene: TRBJ1-1
V gene: TRBV7-2
clone size: NA
D gene: NA
CDR3 DNA: TGTGCCAGCAGCTTAGGGTTTAACACTGAAGCTTTCTTT
CDR3 protein: CASSLGFNTEAFF

J gene: TRBJ2-5
V gene: TRBV5-4
clone size: NA
D gene: NA
CDR3 DNA: TGTGCCAGCAGGACGGGGGAAGAAGAGACCCAGTACTTC
CDR3 protein: CASRTGEEETQYF

J gene: TRBJ2-5
V gene: TRBV19
clone size: NA
D gene: TRBD1
CDR3 DNA: TGTGCCAGTAGCACACAGGGGCCCGGGGAGACCCAGTACTTC
CDR3 protein: CASSTQGPGETQYF

J gene: TRBJ1-2
V gene: TRBV7-2
clone size: NA
D gene: NA
CDR3 DNA: TGTGCCAGCAGCTTAGTAGGGGGTGGCTACACCTTC
CDR3 protein: CASSLVGGGYTF

J gene: TRBJ2-3
V gene: TRBV5-4
clone size: NA
D gene: NA
CDR3 DNA: TGTGCCAGCAGCCCCCCGGGCCCCGCCCTAGATACGCAGTATTTT
CDR3 protein: CASSPPGPALDTQYF

J gene: TRBJ2-6
V gene: TRBV19
clone size: NA
D gene: TRBD1
CDR3 DNA: TGTGCCAGTAGTATTCAGGGGGTAATCGTCGGGGCCAACGTCCTGACTTTC
CDR3 protein: CASSIQGVIVGANVLTF

J gene: TRBJ1-2
V gene: TRBV6-4
clone size: NA
D gene: TRBD1
CDR3 DNA: TGTGCCAGCAGGGGACAGGGGGCGGACTATGGCTACACCTTC
CDR3 protein: CASRGQGADYGYTF

J gene: TRBJ2-1
V gene: TRBV7-9
clone size: few
D gene: NA
CDR3 DNA: TGTGCCAGCAGCTTATTGGGGGGTGAGCAGTTCTTC
CDR3 protein: CASSLLGGEQFF